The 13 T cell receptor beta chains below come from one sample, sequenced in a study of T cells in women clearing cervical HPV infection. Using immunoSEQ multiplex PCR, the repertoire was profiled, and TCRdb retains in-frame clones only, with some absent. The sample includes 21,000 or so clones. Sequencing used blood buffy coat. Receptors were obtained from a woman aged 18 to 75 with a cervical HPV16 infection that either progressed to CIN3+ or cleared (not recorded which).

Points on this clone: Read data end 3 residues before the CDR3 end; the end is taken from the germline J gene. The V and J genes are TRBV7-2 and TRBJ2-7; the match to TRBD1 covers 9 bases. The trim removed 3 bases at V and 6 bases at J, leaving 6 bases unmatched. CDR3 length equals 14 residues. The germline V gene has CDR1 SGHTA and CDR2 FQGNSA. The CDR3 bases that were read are TGTGCCAGCAGCTTGACAGGGGGAGAGGGCGAG. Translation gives CASSLTGGEGE. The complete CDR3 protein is CASSLTGGEGEQYF. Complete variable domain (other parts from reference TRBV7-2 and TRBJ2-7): GAGVSQSPSNKVTEKGKDVELRCDPISGHTALYWYRQSLGQGLEFLIYFQGNSAPDKSGLPSDRFSAERTGGSVSTLTIQRTQQEDSAVYLCASSLTGGEGEQYFGPGTRLTVT.

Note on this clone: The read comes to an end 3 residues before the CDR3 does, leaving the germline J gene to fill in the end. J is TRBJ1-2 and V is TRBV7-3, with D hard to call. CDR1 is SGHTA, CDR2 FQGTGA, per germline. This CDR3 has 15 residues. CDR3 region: CASSLGSGRMNDYTF. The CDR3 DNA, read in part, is TGTGCCAGCAGCTTAGGCAGCGGGAGGATGAATGAC.

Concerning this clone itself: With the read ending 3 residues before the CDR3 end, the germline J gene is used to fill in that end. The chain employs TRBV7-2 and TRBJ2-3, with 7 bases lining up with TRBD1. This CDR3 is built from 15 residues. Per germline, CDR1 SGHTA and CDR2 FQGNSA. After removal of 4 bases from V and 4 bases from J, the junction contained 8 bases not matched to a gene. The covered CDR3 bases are TGTGCCAGCAGCTGGCAGGGGGTTGGGGCAGATACG. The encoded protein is CASSWQGVGADT. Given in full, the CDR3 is CASSWQGVGADTQYF. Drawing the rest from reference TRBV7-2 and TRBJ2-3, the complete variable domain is GAGVSQSPSNKVTEKGKDVELRCDPISGHTALYWYRQSLGQGLEFLIYFQGNSAPDKSGLPSDRFSAERTGGSVSTLTIQRTQQEDSAVYLCASSWQGVGADTQYFGPGTRLTVL.

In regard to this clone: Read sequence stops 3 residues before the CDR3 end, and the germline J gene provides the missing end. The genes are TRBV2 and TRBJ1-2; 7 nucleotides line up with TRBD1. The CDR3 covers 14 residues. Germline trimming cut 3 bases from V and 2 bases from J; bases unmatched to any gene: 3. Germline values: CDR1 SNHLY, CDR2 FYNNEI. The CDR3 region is CASSDRGKNYGYTF. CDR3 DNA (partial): TGTGCCAGCAGTGACAGGGGGAAAAACTATGGC. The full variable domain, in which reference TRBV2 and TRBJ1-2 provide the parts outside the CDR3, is EPEVTQTPSHQVTQMGQEVILRCVPISNHLYFYWYRQILGQKVEFLVSFYNNEISEKSEIFDDQFSVERPDGSNFTLKIRSTKLEDSAMYFCASSDRGKNYGYTFGSGTRLTVV.

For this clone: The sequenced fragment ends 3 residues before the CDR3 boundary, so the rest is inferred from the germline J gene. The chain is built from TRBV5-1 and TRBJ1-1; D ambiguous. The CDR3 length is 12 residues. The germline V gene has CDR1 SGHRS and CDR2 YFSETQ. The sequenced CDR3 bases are TGCGCCAGCAGCTTGGTGGCAGGCGAA. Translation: CASSLVAGE. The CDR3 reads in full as CASSLVAGEAFF.

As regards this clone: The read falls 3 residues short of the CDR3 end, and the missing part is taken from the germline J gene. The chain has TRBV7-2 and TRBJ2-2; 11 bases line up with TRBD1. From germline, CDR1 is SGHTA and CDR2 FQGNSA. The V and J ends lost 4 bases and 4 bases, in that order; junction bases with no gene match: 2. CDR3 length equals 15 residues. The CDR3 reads CASSSGQGVTGELFF. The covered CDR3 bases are TGTGCCAGCAGCTCGGGACAGGGGGTCACCGGGGAG.

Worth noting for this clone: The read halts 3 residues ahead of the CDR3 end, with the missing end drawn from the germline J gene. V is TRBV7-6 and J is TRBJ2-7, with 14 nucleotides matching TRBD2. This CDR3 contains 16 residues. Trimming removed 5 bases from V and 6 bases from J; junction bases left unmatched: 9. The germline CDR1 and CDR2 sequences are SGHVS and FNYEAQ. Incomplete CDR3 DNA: TGTGCCAGCAGCCTAGGACTAGCGGGAGGAATTGGCGAG. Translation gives CASSLGLAGGIGE. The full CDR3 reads CASSLGLAGGIGEQYF.

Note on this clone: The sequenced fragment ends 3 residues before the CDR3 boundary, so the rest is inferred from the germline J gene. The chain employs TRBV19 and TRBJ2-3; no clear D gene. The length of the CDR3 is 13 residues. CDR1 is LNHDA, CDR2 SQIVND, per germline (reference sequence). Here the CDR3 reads CASSPAINQPQYF. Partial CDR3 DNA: TGTGCCAGTAGTCCAGCGATCAATCAGCCG.

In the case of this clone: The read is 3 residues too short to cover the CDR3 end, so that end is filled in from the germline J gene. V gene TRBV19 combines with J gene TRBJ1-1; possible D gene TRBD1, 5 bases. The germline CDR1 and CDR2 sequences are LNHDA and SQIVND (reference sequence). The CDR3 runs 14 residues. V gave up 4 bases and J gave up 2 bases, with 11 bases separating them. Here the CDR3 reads CASSTRGRNTEAFF. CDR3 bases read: TGTGCCAGTAGTACCCGGGGGAGAAACACTGAA.

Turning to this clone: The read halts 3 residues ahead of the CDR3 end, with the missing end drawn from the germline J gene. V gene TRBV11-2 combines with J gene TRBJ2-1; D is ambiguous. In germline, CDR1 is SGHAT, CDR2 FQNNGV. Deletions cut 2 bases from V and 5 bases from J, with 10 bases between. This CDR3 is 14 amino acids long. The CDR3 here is CASSLLTRNNEQFF. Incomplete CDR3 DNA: TGTGCCAGCAGCTTATTAACCAGGAACAATGAG.

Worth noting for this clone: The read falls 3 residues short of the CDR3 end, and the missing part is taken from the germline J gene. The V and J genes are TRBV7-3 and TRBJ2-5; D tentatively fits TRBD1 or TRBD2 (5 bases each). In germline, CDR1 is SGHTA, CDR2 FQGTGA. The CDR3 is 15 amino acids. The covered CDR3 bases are TGTGCCAGCAGCTTAACTCGGGAAAGGGGAAATACC. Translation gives CASSLTRERGNT. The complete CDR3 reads CASSLTRERGNTQYF.

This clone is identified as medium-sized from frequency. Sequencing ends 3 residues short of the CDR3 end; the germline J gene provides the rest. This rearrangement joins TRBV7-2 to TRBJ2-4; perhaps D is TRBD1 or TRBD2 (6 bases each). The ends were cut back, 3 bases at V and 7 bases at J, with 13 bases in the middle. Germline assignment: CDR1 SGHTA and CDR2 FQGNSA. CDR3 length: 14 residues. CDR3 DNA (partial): TGTGCCAGCAGCTTCTCGGGAGACAGGAACATT. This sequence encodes CASSFSGDRNI. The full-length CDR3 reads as CASSFSGDRNIQYF. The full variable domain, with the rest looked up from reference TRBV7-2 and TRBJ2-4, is GAGVSQSPSNKVTEKGKDVELRCDPISGHTALYWYRQSLGQGLEFLIYFQGNSAPDKSGLPSDRFSAERTGGSVSTLTIQRTQQEDSAVYLCASSFSGDRNIQYFGAGTRLSVL.

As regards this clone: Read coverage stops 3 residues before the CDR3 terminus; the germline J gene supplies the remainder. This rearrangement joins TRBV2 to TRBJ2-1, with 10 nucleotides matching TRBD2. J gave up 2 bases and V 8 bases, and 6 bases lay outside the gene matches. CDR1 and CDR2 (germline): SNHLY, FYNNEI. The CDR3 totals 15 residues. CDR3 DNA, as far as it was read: TGTGCCAGCGAACCGCTAGCGGGAGCCTACAATGAG. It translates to CASEPLAGAYNE. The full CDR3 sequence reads CASEPLAGAYNEQFF. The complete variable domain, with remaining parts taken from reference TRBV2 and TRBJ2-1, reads EPEVTQTPSHQVTQMGQEVILRCVPISNHLYFYWYRQILGQKVEFLVSFYNNEISEKSEIFDDQFSVERPDGSNFTLKIRSTKLEDSAMYFCASEPLAGAYNEQFFGPGTRLTVL.